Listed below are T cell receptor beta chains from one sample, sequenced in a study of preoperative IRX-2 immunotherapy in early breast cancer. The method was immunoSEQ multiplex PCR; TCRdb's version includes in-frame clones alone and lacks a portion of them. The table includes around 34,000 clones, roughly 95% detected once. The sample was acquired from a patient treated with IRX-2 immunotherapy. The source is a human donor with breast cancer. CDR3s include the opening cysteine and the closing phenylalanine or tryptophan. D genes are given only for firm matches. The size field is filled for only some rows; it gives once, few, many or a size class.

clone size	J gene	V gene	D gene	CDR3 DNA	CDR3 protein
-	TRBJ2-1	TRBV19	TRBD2	TGTGCCAGTAGGCTAGCGGGGGGGCGTTCAAAGTTCTTC	CASRLAGGRSKFF
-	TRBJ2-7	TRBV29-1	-	TGCAGCGTCCTCGGCCGCGGACGGTCCTCCTACGAGCAGTACTTC	CSVLGRGRSSYEQYF
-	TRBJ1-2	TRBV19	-	TGTGCCAGTAGTATCAGCGTAGGACGGGCGATTAACTATGGCTACACCTTC	CASSISVGRAINYGYTF
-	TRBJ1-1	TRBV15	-	TGTGCCACCAGCAGAGATCGAGGGGCGAACACTGAAGCTTTCTTT	CATSRDRGANTEAFF
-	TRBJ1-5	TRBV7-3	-	TGTGCCAGCAGCTTAAATAGCAATCAGCCCCAGCATTTT	CASSLNSNQPQHF
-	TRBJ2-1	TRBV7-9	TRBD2	TGTGCCAGCAGCTTAGGACTAGCGGGATCTGTTTACAATGAGCAGTTCTTC	CASSLGLAGSVYNEQFF
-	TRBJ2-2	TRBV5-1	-	TGCGCCAGCAGCTTAAGGAACACCGGGGAGCTGTTTTTT	CASSLRNTGELFF
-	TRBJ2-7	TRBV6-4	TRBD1	TGTGCCAGCAGCTGGGGGCGACAGGGGGCCAACGAGCAGTACTTC	CASSWGRQGANEQYF
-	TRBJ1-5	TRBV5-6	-	TGTGCCAGCAGCTTGGCGGGGCTTAGGCAGCCCCAGCATTTT	CASSLAGLRQPQHF
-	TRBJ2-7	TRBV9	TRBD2	TGTGCCAGCAGCGTAGTCGCCGGGAGGGAAATATACGAGCAGTACTTC	CASSVVAGREIYEQYF
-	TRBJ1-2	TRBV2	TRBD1	TGTGCCAGCAGAGAAAACAGGGGAGGCGGCTACACCTTC	CASRENRGGGYTF
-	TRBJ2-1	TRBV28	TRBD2	TGTGCCAGCAGTTCCTCCGGGACTAGCGGCTACAATGAGCAGTTCTTC	CASSSSGTSGYNEQFF
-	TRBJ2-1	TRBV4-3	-	TGCGCCAGCAGCCAAGTGGTAAACTACAATGAGCAGTTCTTC	CASSQVVNYNEQFF
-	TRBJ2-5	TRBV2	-	TGTGCCAGCGGAAGAGAGACCCAGTACTTC	CASGRETQYF
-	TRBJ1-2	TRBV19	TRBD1	TGTGCCAGTAGAACAACAGGGGGAGCGATCTATGGCTACACCTTC	CASRTTGGAIYGYTF
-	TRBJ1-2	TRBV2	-	TGTGCCAGCACGGACAGCCACAGACGGACTAACTATGGCTACACCTTC	CASTDSHRRTNYGYTF
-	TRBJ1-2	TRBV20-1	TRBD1	TGCAGTCACGACAGGGAGAGTGGCTACACCTTC	CSHDRESGYTF
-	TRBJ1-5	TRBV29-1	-	TGCAGCGTTGTTTGGGGCAATCAGCCCCAGCATTTT	CSVVWGNQPQHF
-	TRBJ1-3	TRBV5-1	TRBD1	TGCGCCAGCAGCTTGTCCGGGACAGTGGGAAACACCATATATTTT	CASSLSGTVGNTIYF
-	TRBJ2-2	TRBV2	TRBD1	TGTGCCAGCAGACACCCTGGGGGGACAGGGGGGAACACCGGGGAGCTGTTTTTT	CASRHPGGTGGNTGELFF
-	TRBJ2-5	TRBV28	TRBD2	TGTGCCAGCGGCACTAGCGGACGTGCGAGGGAGACCCAGTACTTC	CASGTSGRARETQYF
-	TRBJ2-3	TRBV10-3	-	TGTGCCATCAGTCACCTTAAGGCGACAGATACGCAGTATTTT	CAISHLKATDTQYF
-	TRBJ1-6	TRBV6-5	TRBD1	TGTGCCAGCAGTTACCCCCAGGGGGCGCCTTCACCCCTCCACTTT	CASSYPQGAPSPLHF
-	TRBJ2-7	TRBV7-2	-	TGTGCCAGCAGGGAGGCGCGGGTAGCCTTTGAGCAGTACTTC	CASREARVAFEQYF
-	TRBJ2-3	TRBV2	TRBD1	TGTGCCAGCATCAGGGGGCCGTTGGCAGATACGCAGTATTTT	CASIRGPLADTQYF
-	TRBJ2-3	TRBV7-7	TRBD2	TGTGCTAGCAGCCCTAGCGGGAGGGCCACAGATACGCAGTATTTT	CASSPSGRATDTQYF
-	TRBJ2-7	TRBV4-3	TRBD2	TGCGCCAGCAGCCAGTTGCTAGCGGGTGCCTACGAGCAGTACTTC	CASSQLLAGAYEQYF
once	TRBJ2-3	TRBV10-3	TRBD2	TGTGCCATCAGTGCCGGGGGAGGGCCCACAGATACGCAGTATTTT	CAISAGGGPTDTQYF
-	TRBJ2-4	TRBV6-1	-	TGTGCCAGCAGTGAAAGAGTCAGGGAAGTTTTGAAAAACATTCAGTACTTC	CASSERVREVLKNIQYF
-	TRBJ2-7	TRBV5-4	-	TGTGCCAGCAGCAGAGCCGACAGGTACGAGCAGTACTTC	CASSRADRYEQYF
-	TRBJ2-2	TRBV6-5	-	TGTGCCAGCAGTACCGACAGAAACACCGGGGAGCTGTTTTTT	CASSTDRNTGELFF
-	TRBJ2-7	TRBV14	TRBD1	TGTGCCAGCAGCCCTCTACCGGGACAGGGCAACCACGAGCAGTACTTC	CASSPLPGQGNHEQYF
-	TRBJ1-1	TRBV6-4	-	TGTGCCAGCAAGAACACTGAAGCTTTCTTT	CASKNTEAFF
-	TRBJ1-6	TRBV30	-	TGTGCCTCAAATTGGGCACTTCACAGGGCCGTTAATTCACCCCTCCACTTT	CASNWALHRAVNSPLHF
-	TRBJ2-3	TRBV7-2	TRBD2	TGTGCCAGCAGCTTAATCCCTCTAGCGGGAGGTTCCGTGGATACGCAGTATTTT	CASSLIPLAGGSVDTQYF
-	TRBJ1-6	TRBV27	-	TGTGCCAGCCTCCGGACGGCCTTCTATAATTCACCCCTCCACTTT	CASLRTAFYNSPLHF
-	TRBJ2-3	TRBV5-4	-	TGTGCCAGCAGCGGGCCCGGACAGAGCCCAGATACGCAGTATTTT	CASSGPGQSPDTQYF
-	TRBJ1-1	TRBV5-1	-	TGCGCCAGCAGCTTGGGGACATGGAACACTGAAGCTTTCTTT	CASSLGTWNTEAFF
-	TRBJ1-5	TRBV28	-	TGTGCCAGCCTCCTCGCGCAGGTGAAACAGCCCCAGCATTTT	CASLLAQVKQPQHF
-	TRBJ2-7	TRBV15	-	TGTGCCACCAGCAGGGACCCCCGGGGGACTCAAAACTACGAGCAGTACTTC	CATSRDPRGTQNYEQYF
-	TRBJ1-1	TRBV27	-	TGTGCCAGTTGGAAGAACACTGAAGCTTTCTTT	CASWKNTEAFF
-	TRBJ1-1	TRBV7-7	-	TGTGCTAGCAGCTTAAGGGATACCACTGAAGCTTTCTTT	CASSLRDTTEAFF
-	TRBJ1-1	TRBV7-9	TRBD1	TGTGCCAGCAGCGCCCGACCGACAGGGGCCGAAGCTTTCTTT	CASSARPTGAEAFF
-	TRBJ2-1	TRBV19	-	TGTGCCAGTAGTATTGGGGGCAATGAGCAGTTCTTC	CASSIGGNEQFF
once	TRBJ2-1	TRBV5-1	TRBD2	TGCGCCAGCAGCACCCGACTAGCGGGGAACAATGAGCAGTTCTTC	CASSTRLAGNNEQFF
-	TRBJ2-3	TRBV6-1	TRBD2	TGTGCCAGCAGTGGTGTGGGGACTAGCGGGAGTGATACGCAGTATTTT	CASSGVGTSGSDTQYF
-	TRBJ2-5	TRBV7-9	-	TGTGCCAGCAGCCTGGTGGCAGCAGGGACCCAGTACTTC	CASSLVAAGTQYF
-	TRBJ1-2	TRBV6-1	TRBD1	TGTGCCAGCAGTGTATTTCGACAGGGAAGCTATGGCTACACCTTC	CASSVFRQGSYGYTF
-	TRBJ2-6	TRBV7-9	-	TGTGCCAGCAGCAGATGGTCGGGATCTGGGGCCAACGTCCTGACTTTC	CASSRWSGSGANVLTF
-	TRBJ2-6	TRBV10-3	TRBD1	TGTGCCATCAGTGAGTTAAGGGGGACAGGGAAAGGGGCCAACGTCCTGACTTTC	CAISELRGTGKGANVLTF
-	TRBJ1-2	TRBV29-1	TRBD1	TGCAGCGGATGGACAGGGCTAAACTATGGCTACACCTTC	CSGWTGLNYGYTF
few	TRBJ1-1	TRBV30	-	TGTGCCTGGAGTCTGAACACTGAAGCTTTCTTT	CAWSLNTEAFF
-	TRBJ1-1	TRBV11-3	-	TGTGCCAGCAGCTTAGATCACGTTGGGGAAAGCCTGGGCACTGAAGCTTTCTTT	CASSLDHVGESLGTEAFF
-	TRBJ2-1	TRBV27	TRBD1	TGTGCCAGCAGTTTATTTCCGGGACAGGGTAGGAATGAGCAGTTCTTC	CASSLFPGQGRNEQFF
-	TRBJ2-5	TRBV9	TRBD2	TGTGCCAGCAGCGTAGTAGCGGGACTACAAGAGACCCAGTACTTC	CASSVVAGLQETQYF
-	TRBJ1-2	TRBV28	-	TGTGCCAGCAAAGATCCGAGACTGGGGTTCTATGGCTACACCTTC	CASKDPRLGFYGYTF